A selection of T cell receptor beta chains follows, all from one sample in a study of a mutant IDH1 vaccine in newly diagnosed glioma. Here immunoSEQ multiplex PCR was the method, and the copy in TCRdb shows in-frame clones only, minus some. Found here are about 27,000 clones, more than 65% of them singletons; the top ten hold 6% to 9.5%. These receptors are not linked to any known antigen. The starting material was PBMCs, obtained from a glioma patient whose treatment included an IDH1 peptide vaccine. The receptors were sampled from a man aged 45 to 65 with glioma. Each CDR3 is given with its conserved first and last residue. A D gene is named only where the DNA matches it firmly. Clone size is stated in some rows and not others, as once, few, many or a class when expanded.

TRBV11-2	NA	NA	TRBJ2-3	CASSPRRTDTQYF	TGTGCCAGCAGCCCGCGGCGCACAGATACGCAGTATTTT
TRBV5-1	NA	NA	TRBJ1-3	CASAVSSGNTIYF	TGCGCCAGCGCGGTTAGCTCTGGAAACACCATATATTTT
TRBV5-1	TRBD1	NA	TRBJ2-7	CASSSTGQSSYEQYF	TGCGCCAGCAGCTCGACGGGACAGAGCTCCTACGAGCAGTACTTC
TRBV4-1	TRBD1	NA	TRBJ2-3	CASSQDRDVTQYF	TGCGCCAGCAGCCAGGACAGGGACGTTACGCAGTATTTT
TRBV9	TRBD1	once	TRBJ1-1	CASSARGDRGTEAFF	TGTGCCAGCAGCGCCAGAGGGGACAGGGGCACTGAAGCTTTCTTT
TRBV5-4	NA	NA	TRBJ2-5	CASSTNRDFKETQYF	TGTGCCAGCAGCACCAACCGGGACTTCAAAGAGACCCAGTACTTC
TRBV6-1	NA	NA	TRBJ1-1	CASSEGFPTEAFF	TGTGCCAGCAGTGAGGGGTTTCCCACTGAAGCTTTCTTT
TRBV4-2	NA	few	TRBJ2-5	CASSLWGGEGEETQYF	TGTGCCAGCAGCCTATGGGGGGGAGAGGGGGAAGAGACCCAGTACTTC
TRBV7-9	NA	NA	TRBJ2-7	CASSSTGAGEQYF	TGTGCCAGCAGCTCAACTGGGGCGGGAGAGCAGTACTTC
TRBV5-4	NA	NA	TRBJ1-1	CASSPGTLNTEAFF	TGTGCCAGCAGCCCGGGGACATTGAACACTGAAGCTTTCTTT
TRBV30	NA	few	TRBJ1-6	CAWSAGNYNSPLHF	TGTGCCTGGAGTGCAGGGAACTATAATTCACCCCTCCACTTT
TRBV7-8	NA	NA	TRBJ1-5	CASRLGATNQPQHF	TGTGCCAGCAGACTAGGGGCCACCAATCAGCCCCAGCATTTT
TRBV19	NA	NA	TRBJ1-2	CASSRAGPRQKDGYTF	TGTGCCAGTAGTCGGGCGGGACCGAGACAGAAGGATGGCTACACCTTC
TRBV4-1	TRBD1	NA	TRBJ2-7	CASSRDRSSYEQYF	TGCGCCAGCAGCCGGGACAGGAGTTCCTACGAGCAGTACTTC
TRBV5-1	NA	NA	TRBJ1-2	CASSLDGYTF	TGCGCCAGCAGCTTGGATGGCTACACCTTC
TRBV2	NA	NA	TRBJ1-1	CASKKDEARNTEAFF	TGTGCCAGCAAGAAGGACGAAGCTAGGAACACTGAAGCTTTCTTT
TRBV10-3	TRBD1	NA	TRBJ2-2	CAISEFTGADTGELFF	TGTGCCATCAGTGAGTTTACAGGGGCGGACACCGGGGAGCTGTTTTTT
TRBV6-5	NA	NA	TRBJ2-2	CASSYGGTAASGELFF	TGTGCCAGCAGTTATGGCGGGACAGCCGCTTCCGGGGAGCTGTTTTTT
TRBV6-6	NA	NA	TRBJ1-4	CASRAKNEKLFF	TGTGCCAGCAGGGCCAAGAATGAAAAACTGTTTTTT
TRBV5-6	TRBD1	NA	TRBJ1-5	CASSLSWKGAQPQHF	TGTGCCAGCAGCTTGAGTTGGAAGGGGGCTCAGCCCCAGCATTTT
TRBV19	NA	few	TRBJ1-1	CATSSRTNRDEAFF	TGTGCCACCTCATCTCGGACAAACAGAGATGAAGCTTTCTTT
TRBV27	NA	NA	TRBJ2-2	CVSSFSAPPDTGELFF	TGTGTCAGCAGTTTTTCAGCCCCACCCGACACCGGGGAGCTGTTTTTT
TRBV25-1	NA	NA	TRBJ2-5	CASSEWRETQYF	TGTGCCAGCAGTGAATGGAGAGAGACCCAGTACTTC
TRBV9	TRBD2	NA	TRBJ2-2	CASSVVPVGRGSLGGAGELFF	TGTGCCAGCAGCGTAGTCCCTGTTGGGCGGGGGAGTCTGGGAGGAGCCGGGGAGCTGTTTTTT
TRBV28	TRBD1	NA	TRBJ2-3	CASTHRDRGDTDTQYF	TGTGCCAGCACCCACCGGGACAGGGGTGACACAGATACGCAGTATTTT
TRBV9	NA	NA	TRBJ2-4	CASSVVATPGAKNIQYF	TGTGCCAGCAGCGTAGTGGCGACCCCTGGGGCCAAAAACATTCAGTACTTC
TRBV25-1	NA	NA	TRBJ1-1	CASSRGMNTEAFF	TGTGCCAGCAGTAGAGGGATGAACACTGAAGCTTTCTTT
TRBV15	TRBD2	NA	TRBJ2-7	CATSIPRLAGSSYEQYF	TGTGCCACCAGCATTCCACGACTAGCTGGGAGCTCCTACGAGCAGTACTTC
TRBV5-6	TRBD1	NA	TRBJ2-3	CASSFDRVNPSTDTQYF	TGTGCCAGCAGCTTTGACAGGGTGAATCCTAGCACAGATACGCAGTATTTT
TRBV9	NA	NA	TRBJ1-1	CASSVDGGPTEAFF	TGTGCCAGCAGCGTAGATGGGGGGCCGACTGAAGCTTTCTTT
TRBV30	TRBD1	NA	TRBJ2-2	CAGDRGRVRNTGELFF	TGTGCCGGCGACAGGGGGCGAGTGCGGAACACCGGGGAGCTGTTTTTT
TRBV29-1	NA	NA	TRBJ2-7	CSVDWGSYEQYF	TGCAGCGTTGATTGGGGTTCCTACGAGCAGTACTTC
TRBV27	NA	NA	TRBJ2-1	CASSLAGEQFF	TGTGCCAGCAGTCTCGCTGGTGAGCAGTTCTTC
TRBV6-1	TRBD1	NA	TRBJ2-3	CATRGTGGGSDTQYF	TGTGCCACGAGAGGAACAGGGGGCGGTTCAGATACGCAGTATTTT
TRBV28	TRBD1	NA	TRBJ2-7	CASSTTGGSYEQYF	TGTGCCAGCAGTACGACAGGGGGCTCCTACGAGCAGTACTTC
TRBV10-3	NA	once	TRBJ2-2	CAISDRVSGELFF	TGTGCCATCAGTGACAGGGTTTCTGGGGAGCTGTTTTTT
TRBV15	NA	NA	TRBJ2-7	CATSRRSYEQYF	TGTGCCACCAGCAGGAGATCGTACGAGCAGTACTTC
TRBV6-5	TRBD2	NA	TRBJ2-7	CASSYSTSGEQYF	TGTGCCAGCAGTTACTCGACTAGCGGCGAGCAGTACTTC
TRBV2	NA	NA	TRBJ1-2	CASSLGLYNGYTF	TGTGCCAGCAGTCTCGGGCTTTATAATGGCTACACCTTC
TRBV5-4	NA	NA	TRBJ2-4	CASSNRELAKNIQYF	TGTGCCAGCAGCAACAGGGAGCTAGCCAAAAACATTCAGTACTTC
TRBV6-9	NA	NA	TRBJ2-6	CASSLSTRQSRANVLTF	TGTGCCAGCAGTCTATCGACACGACAAAGTCGGGCCAACGTCCTGACTTTC
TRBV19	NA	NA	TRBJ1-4	CASSRSGEKLFF	TGTGCCAGCAGTAGGTCTGGGGAAAAACTGTTTTTT
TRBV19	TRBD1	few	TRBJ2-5	CASRHRGQETQYF	TGTGCCAGTAGACACAGGGGGCAAGAGACCCAGTACTTC
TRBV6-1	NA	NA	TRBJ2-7	CASMGSTSYEQYF	TGTGCCAGCATGGGGTCTACTTCCTACGAGCAGTACTTC
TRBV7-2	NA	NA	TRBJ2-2	CASRGAGELFF	TGTGCCAGCCGAGGAGCCGGGGAGCTGTTTTTT
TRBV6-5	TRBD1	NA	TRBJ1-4	CASSRDSGTEKLFF	TGTGCCAGCAGCCGGGACAGTGGAACGGAAAAACTGTTTTTT
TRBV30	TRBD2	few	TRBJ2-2	CAWNPGLADNTGELFF	TGTGCCTGGAACCCGGGACTAGCGGATAACACCGGGGAGCTGTTTTTT
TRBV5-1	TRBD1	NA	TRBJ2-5	CASSLWGQGAQETQYF	TGCGCCAGCAGCTTGTGGGGGCAGGGGGCGCAGGAGACCCAGTACTTC
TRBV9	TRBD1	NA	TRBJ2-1	CASSETGDRYNEQFF	TGTGCCAGCAGCGAGACAGGGGATCGCTACAATGAGCAGTTCTTC
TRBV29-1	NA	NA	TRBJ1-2	CSVEADYGYTF	TGCAGCGTTGAGGCGGACTATGGCTACACCTTC
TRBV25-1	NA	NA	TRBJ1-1	CASRRYTEAFF	TGTGCCAGCAGGAGATACACTGAAGCTTTCTTT
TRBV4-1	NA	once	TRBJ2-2	CASSPRTSNTGELFF	TGCGCCAGCAGCCCAAGGACGTCGAACACCGGGGAGCTGTTTTTT
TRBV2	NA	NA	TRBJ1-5	CASSVYSGSNQPQHF	TGTGCCAGCAGTGTTTACTCAGGGAGCAATCAGCCCCAGCATTTT
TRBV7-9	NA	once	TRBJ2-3	CASSQGLLDTQYF	TGTGCCAGCAGCCAGGGACTCCTGGATACGCAGTATTTT